These 15 T cell receptor beta chains were sequenced from one sample in a study of metastatic and nonmetastatic thyroid tumors (dated by TCRdb to the early 2020s). Libraries were prepared through PCR. This sample was sequenced with an Illumina HiSeq 4000. Through fastp at Q25 and MiXCR, TCRdb rebuilt clones from the public reads, retaining in-frame beta chains. The sample table lists tens of thousands of clones, about 25% of them with a count of one. The ten largest clones represent approximately 9.9% of the sample. None of the patients had been given any treatment before thyroid surgery. The sample consisted of blood. The receptors derive from a female donor with papillary thyroid cancer or a benign thyroid nodule (not recorded which). Some clones in this sample may be carry-over from other donors' samples.

As for this clone: In the same sample, other DNA sequences code for this CDR3. The chain recombines TRBV2 with TRBJ2-1; D is undetermined. CDR3 length: 13 amino acids. CDR1 and CDR2 (germline): SNHLY, FYNNEI. The CDR3 nucleotides read TGTGCAAGCCTCCTAGTCCCTGCTGGTGAGCAGTTCTTC. It is translated as CASLLVPAGEQFF.

The count of this clone is one. This chain joins TRBV20-1 and TRBJ1-1; tentatively, D is TRBD1 (5 bases). V lost 1 base to trimming and J lost 11 bases, with 17 bases between them. This CDR3 contains 13 residues. The germline V gene encodes CDR1 DFQATT and CDR2 SNEGSKA (reference sequence). Here the CDR3 reads CSARGWSGLGAFF. The CDR3 coding sequence is TGCAGTGCTAGAGGATGGTCAGGGCTGGGGGCTTTCTTT.

This clone showed up many times. V and J are TRBV7-2 and TRBJ2-7, with 9 nucleotides matching TRBD1. The CDR3 has 16 amino acids. CDR1 and CDR2 from the germline V gene are SGHTA and FQGNSA. V was pared by 3 bases and J by 6 bases, with 12 bases of the junction left unmatched. DNA of the CDR3: TGTGCCAGCAGCTTGCCTGGGGGACAGGGTTTTCCCGAGCAGTACTTC. This gives the protein CASSLPGGQGFPEQYF.

Many counts were recorded for this clone. This CDR3 is CASSLAEVTNTGELFF. The CDR3 nucleotides are TGTGCCAGCAGCCTGGCTGAGGTAACGAACACCGGGGAGCTGTTTTTT. This chain connects TRBV11-2 to TRBJ2-2; no clear D. Germline V lookup: CDR1 SGHAT, CDR2 FQNNGV. The ends were cut back, 5 bases at V and 0 bases at J, with 13 bases in the middle. CDR3 length: 16 amino acids.

The chain is built from TRBV5-1 and TRBJ1-4; possibly TRBD1 for D (6 bases). The CDR3 length is 16 residues. Germline V gene lookup returns CDR1 SGHRS and CDR2 YFSETQ. V lost 2 bases to trimming and J lost 2 bases, with 13 bases between them. This CDR3 reads CASSLSGARTNEKLFF. Written as DNA, the CDR3 is TGCGCCAGCAGCTTATCAGGGGCCCGGACTAATGAAAAACTGTTTTTT. Full variable domain (remainder filled in from reference TRBV5-1 and TRBJ1-4): KAGVTQTPRYLIKTRGQQVTLSCSPISGHRSVSWYQQTPGQGLQFLFEYFSETQRNKGNFPGRFSGRQFSNSRSEMNVSTLELGDSALYLCASSLSGARTNEKLFFGSGTQLSVL.

The chain couples TRBV7-9 to TRBJ2-7; 9 positions agree with TRBD2. Germline CDR1 reads SEHNR; CDR2 reads FQNEAQ (reference sequence). The CDR3 covers 15 residues. The V segment lost 4 bases and the J segment 4 bases; nucleotides outside the gene matches: 8. The CDR3 here is CASSYSPSGAYEQYF. CDR3 nucleotides: TGTGCCAGCAGCTACTCACCTAGCGGGGCATACGAGCAGTACTTC.

The rearrangement links TRBV20-1 to TRBJ1-1, with D maybe TRBD1 (6 bases). Deletions cut 2 bases from V and 4 bases from J, with 17 bases between. The germline gives CDR1 DFQATT, CDR2 SNEGSKA (reference sequence). The CDR3 runs to 15 residues. The CDR3 loop is CSARSGAGGVTEAFF. Here the CDR3 DNA reads TGCAGTGCTAGATCTGGGGCTGGGGGCGTCACTGAAGCTTTCTTT.

There are many counts of this clone. V is TRBV5-1 and J is TRBJ2-7; TRBD2 agrees at 11 bases. Germline-derived CDR1 and CDR2 are SGHRS and YFSETQ. This CDR3 is 14 amino acids long. V lost 6 bases to trimming and J lost 5 bases; unmatched junction nucleotides: 7. The CDR3 DNA reads as TGCGCCAGCAACTCGGGACTAGCGGACAACGAGCAGTACTTC. Translating it yields CASNSGLADNEQYF. Variable domain in full (rest from reference TRBV5-1 and TRBJ2-7): KAGVTQTPRYLIKTRGQQVTLSCSPISGHRSVSWYQQTPGQGLQFLFEYFSETQRNKGNFPGRFSGRQFSNSRSEMNVSTLELGDSALYLCASNSGLADNEQYFGPGTRLTVT.

Comments on this clone: At one end, the junction sequence differs from germline, possibly due to a read error. V gene TRBV18 combines with J gene TRBJ2-1, with TRBD2 matching over 8 bases. The germline V gene encodes CDR1 KGHSH and CDR2 LQKENI. The CDR3 is 15 residues long. The CDR3 DNA sequence: TGCGCCAGCTCGCCGGGGACTAGCTCCTACAATGAGCAGTTCTTC. This sequence encodes CASSPGTSSYNEQFF.

V is TRBV20-1 and J is TRBJ2-7, with D perhaps TRBD1 (6 bases). The CDR3 contains 13 residues. The germline CDR1 and CDR2 sequences are DFQATT and SNEGSKA (reference sequence). The V and J ends lost 5 bases and 4 bases respectively, with 15 bases between them. CDR3 in DNA: TGCAGTGCTTACCGGGACACCAAATACGAGCAGTACTTC. Translation: CSAYRDTKYEQYF.

This clone has at least ten counts. The V gene is TRBV24-1, the J gene TRBJ2-1; no clear D. Germline V lookup: CDR1 KGHDR, CDR2 SFDVKD. V was clipped by 4 bases and J by 1 base, with 13 bases between them. The CDR3 extends over 16 amino acids. The CDR3 DNA reads TGTGCCACCAGTGAGCGCGGACGCCTTTCCTACAATGAGCAGTTCTTC. Protein product: CATSERGRLSYNEQFF.

This clone was picked up many times. This rearrangement joins TRBV27 to TRBJ1-2; D possibly corresponds to TRBD1 (5 bases). Trimming removed 2 bases from V and 4 bases from J, with 5 bases in between. Germline values: CDR1 MNHEY, CDR2 SMNVEV (reference sequence). The CDR3 contains 12 residues. CDR3 in amino acids: CASSLQGYGYTF. The CDR3, as DNA: TGTGCCAGCAGTTTACAGGGCTATGGCTACACCTTC.

This clone was seen repeatedly, ten times or more. At the DNA level, this CDR3 is encoded by other sequences in the same sample as well. The V gene is TRBV12-3 or TRBV12-4, the J gene TRBJ2-2, with TRBD1 matching over 11 bases. The CDR3 contains 15 residues. Trimming removed 8 bases from V and 4 bases from J; junction bases left unmatched: 6. CDR3 in DNA: TGTGCCAGCTCGAGGGACAGGGGGACCACCGGGGAGCTGTTTTTT. Translation: CASSRDRGTTGELFF.

This chain links TRBV2 with TRBJ2-3, with 7 positions matching TRBD2. Germline V gene sequence: CDR1 SNHLY, CDR2 FYNNEI. This CDR3 is 19 amino acids long. After removal of 4 bases from V and 4 bases from J, the junction contained 20 bases not matched to a gene. CDR3 region: CASSGPPERTSSHSDTQYF. The DNA for the CDR3 is TGTGCCAGCAGTGGACCCCCGGAGAGGACTAGTTCTCACTCAGATACGCAGTATTTT.

This clone was seen many times. The rearrangement joins TRBV20-1 to TRBJ1-1, with D maybe TRBD1 (5 bases). The CDR3 extends over 13 amino acids. V was trimmed by 6 bases and J by 0 bases, leaving 11 bases between them. CDR1 and CDR2 (germline): DFQATT, SNEGSKA (reference sequence). The CDR3 loop is CSAPADMNTEAFF. For the CDR3, the DNA is TGCAGTGCCCCTGCGGACATGAACACTGAAGCTTTCTTT.